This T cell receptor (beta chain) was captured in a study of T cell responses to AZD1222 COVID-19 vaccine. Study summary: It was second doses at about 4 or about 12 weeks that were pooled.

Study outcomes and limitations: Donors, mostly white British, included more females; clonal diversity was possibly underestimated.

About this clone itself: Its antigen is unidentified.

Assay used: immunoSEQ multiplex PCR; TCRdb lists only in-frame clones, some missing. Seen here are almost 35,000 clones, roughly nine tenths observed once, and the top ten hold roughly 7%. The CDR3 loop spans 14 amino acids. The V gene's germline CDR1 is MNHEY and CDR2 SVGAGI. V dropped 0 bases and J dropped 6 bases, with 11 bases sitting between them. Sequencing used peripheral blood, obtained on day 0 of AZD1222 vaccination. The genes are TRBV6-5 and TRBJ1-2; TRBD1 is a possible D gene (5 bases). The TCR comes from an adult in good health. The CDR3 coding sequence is TGTGCCAGCAGTTACTCGGGGGTACGAGATGGCTACACCTTC. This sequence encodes CASSYSGVRDGYTF.